The 11 T cell receptor beta chains below were found in one sample sequenced in a study of blood T cell repertoires in COVID-19. Sequenced by immunoSEQ multiplex PCR; TCRdb stores in-frame clones only, minus some. The sample has tens of thousands of clones, around nine tenths seen once; the top ten hold 9% to 9.5%. The sample was peripheral blood. The receptors here all came from a human donor in a cohort sampled during active COVID-19.

This clone appeared a single time. The CDR3 is CASSPRPGLDNSPLHF. The CDR3 DNA reads as TGTGCCAGCTCACCCCGCCCGGGGTTGGATAATTCACCCCTCCACTTT. The rearrangement links TRBV18 to TRBJ1-6; D unresolved. This CDR3 is 16 amino acids long. CDR1 is KGHSH, CDR2 LQKENI, per germline. Trimming left V 3 bases short and J 5 bases short, with 14 bases between.

The chain combines TRBV19 with TRBJ2-7, with 10 bases that match TRBD1. The CDR3 runs 15 residues. From germline, CDR1 is LNHDA and CDR2 SQIVND (reference sequence). The trim removed 5 bases at V and 4 bases at J, leaving 8 bases unmatched. CDR3 residues: CASSPRTGGRYEQYF. As DNA, the CDR3 is TGTGCCAGTAGTCCGCGGACAGGGGGAAGGTACGAGCAGTACTTC.

The J gene is TRBJ2-3, the V gene TRBV19; TRBD2 matches at 9 bases. CDR1 and CDR2 (germline): LNHDA, SQIVND (reference sequence). The CDR3 sequence is 21 residues long. J gave up 0 bases and V 4 bases, and 20 bases lay outside the gene matches. CDR3: CASSSATRGLAGRYSTDTQYF. CDR3 coding DNA: TGTGCCAGTAGTAGCGCCACTCGTGGGCTAGCGGGACGATATAGCACAGATACGCAGTATTTT. Together with reference TRBV19 and TRBJ2-3, the CDR3 gives the full variable domain: DGGITQSPKYLFRKEGQNVTLSCEQNLNHDAMYWYRQDPGQGLRLIYYSQIVNDFQKGDIAEGYSVSREKKESFPLTVTSAQKNPTAFYLCASSSATRGLAGRYSTDTQYFGPGTRLTVL.

V usage is TRBV27 and J usage is TRBJ2-1; the match to TRBD2 covers 7 bases. V was clipped by 5 bases and J by 12 bases; unmatched bases: 7. CDR3 length: 12 amino acids. Germline V gene data show CDR1 as MNHEY and CDR2 as SMNVEV (reference sequence). This CDR3 is CASSPVTGGQFF. The CDR3 DNA is TGTGCCAGCAGTCCCGTGACGGGAGGGCAGTTCTTC.

The table lists this clone with a count of one. CDR3 residues: CAISKPDRGVTEAFF. In DNA, the CDR3 is TGTGCCATCAGTAAACCAGACAGGGGCGTCACTGAAGCTTTCTTT. The chain couples TRBV10-3 to TRBJ1-1; 8 positions match TRBD1. Germline V gene lookup returns CDR1 ENHRY and CDR2 SYGVKD. The CDR3 length is 15 residues. Trimming removed 5 bases from V and 4 bases from J; junction bases left unmatched: 9.

J is TRBJ1-2 and V is TRBV25-1; 7 bases are a match to TRBD1. Losses at the gene ends were 3 bases for V and 0 bases for J; bases not matched to a gene: 7. Germline V lookup: CDR1 MGHDK, CDR2 SYGVNS. The CDR3 extends over 16 amino acids. The CDR3 region has the DNA TGTGCCAGCAGTGATCCTAAGGACAGGACTAACTATGGCTACACCTTC. Amino acids: CASSDPKDRTNYGYTF.

This sequence joins TRBV12-3 or TRBV12-4 and TRBJ2-2; possibly TRBD1 for D (5 bases). The V and J ends lost 6 bases and 9 bases respectively, with 14 bases between them. This CDR3 is 13 amino acids long. This chain's CDR3 is CASRGALFRELFF. The CDR3 DNA follows: TGTGCCAGCAGAGGGGCCTTATTTCGGGAGCTGTTTTTT.

This rearrangement joins TRBV19 to TRBJ1-2; D gene ambiguous. The CDR3 consists of 13 residues. Germline V lookup: CDR1 LNHDA, CDR2 SQIVND (reference sequence). V lost 4 bases, J lost 8 bases, and 14 bases lay in between. CDR3: CASSTDRGWGYTF. The CDR3 DNA follows: TGTGCCAGTAGTACAGACCGGGGTTGGGGCTACACCTTC.

V usage is TRBV7-9 and J usage is TRBJ1-5, with no clear D. CDR3 length equals 14 residues. Germline-derived CDR1 and CDR2 are SEHNR and FQNEAQ (reference sequence). Trimming left V 2 bases short and J 5 bases short, with 10 bases between. The DNA for the CDR3 is TGTGCCAGCAGCTTAACGGCAGGCGATCAGCCCCAGCATTTT. Its protein product is CASSLTAGDQPQHF. The full variable domain, with the rest looked up from reference TRBV7-9 and TRBJ1-5, is DTGVSQNPRHKITKRGQNVTFRCDPISEHNRLYWYRQTLGQGPEFLTYFQNEAQLEKSRLLSDRFSAERPKGSFSTLEIQRTEQGDSAMYLCASSLTAGDQPQHFGDGTRLSIL.

Notes on this clone: The sample has other DNA sequences that encode this CDR3 too. The chain carries TRBV18 and TRBJ2-7; TRBD1 aligns across 9 bases. Germline loops: CDR1 KGHSH, CDR2 LQKENI. Germline trimming cut 6 bases from V and 3 bases from J; bases unmatched to any gene: 6. The CDR3 has 14 amino acids. The CDR3 bases are TGTGCCAGCTCTCCGGACAGGGGAAACTACGAGCAGTACTTC. Protein product: CASSPDRGNYEQYF.

The chain employs TRBV6-1 and TRBJ1-6; D ambiguous. The germline V gene has CDR1 MNHNS and CDR2 SASEGT. The germline V and J ends were trimmed by 1 base and 4 bases, with 8 bases remaining between them. This CDR3 has 15 amino acids. Here the CDR3 DNA reads TGTGCCAGCAGTGAAGGGCGGGTGTATAATTCACCCCTCCACTTT. Protein product: CASSEGRVYNSPLHF.